This T cell receptor (beta chain) was retrieved from a study of T cells after somatic rescue of genetic block. CDR1 MGHDK and CDR2 SYGVNS come from the germline V gene. The CDR3 is 16 amino acids. Trimming took 8 bases from V and 0 from J, leaving 19 bases between them. Produced via immunoSEQ multiplex PCR; TCRdb's table is partial and in-frame only. The table has about 52,000 clones, 96% seen once. This clone appeared a single time. The source is a child under two years old. The source material was peripheral blood mononuclear cells (PBMCs). V gene TRBV25-1 combines with J gene TRBJ1-2, with unresolved D. The CDR3 loop is CASSRPGVGANYGYTF. The CDR3 DNA follows: TGTGCCAGCTCCCGGCCTGGGGTTGGGGCTAACTATGGCTACACCTTC.